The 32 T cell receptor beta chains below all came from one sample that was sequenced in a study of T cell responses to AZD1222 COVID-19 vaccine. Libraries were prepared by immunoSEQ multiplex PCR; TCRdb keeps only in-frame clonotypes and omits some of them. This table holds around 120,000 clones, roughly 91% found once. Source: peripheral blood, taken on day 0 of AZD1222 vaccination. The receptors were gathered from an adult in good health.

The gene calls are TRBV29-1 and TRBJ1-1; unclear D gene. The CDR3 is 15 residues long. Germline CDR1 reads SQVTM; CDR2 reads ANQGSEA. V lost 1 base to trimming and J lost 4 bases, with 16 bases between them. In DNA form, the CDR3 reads TGCAGCGTTGAAGCCCCGGTCGGTCTGCCCACTGAAGCTTTCTTT. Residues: CSVEAPVGLPTEAFF.

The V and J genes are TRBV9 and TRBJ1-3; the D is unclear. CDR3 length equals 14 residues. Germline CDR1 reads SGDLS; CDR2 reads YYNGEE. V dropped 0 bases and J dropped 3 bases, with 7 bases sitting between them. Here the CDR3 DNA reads TGTGCCAGCAGCGTAGAGGTGGGTGGAAACACCATATATTTT. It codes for CASSVEVGGNTIYF.

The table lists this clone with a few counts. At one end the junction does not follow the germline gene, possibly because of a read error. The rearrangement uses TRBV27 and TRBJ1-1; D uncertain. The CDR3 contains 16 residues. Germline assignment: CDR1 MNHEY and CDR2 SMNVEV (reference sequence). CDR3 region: CASRTVPGGVKTEAFF. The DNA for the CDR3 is TGTGCCAGCAGGACCGTACCGGGAGGTGTGAAAACTGAAGCTTTCTTT.

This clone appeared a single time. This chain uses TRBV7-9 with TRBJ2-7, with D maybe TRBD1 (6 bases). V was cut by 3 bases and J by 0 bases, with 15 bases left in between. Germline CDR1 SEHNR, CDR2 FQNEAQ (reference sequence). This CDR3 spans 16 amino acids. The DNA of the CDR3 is TGTGCCAGCAGCTTGGTTTCCGGACAGACCTCCTACGAGCAGTACTTC. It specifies CASSLVSGQTSYEQYF.

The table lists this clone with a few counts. The CDR3 sequence is CSVPPAVGGTQYF. As DNA, the CDR3 is TGCAGCGTTCCTCCAGCAGTAGGGGGGACCCAGTACTTC. This sequence joins TRBV29-1 and TRBJ2-5, with a possible D match to TRBD1 (6 bases). This CDR3 spans 13 amino acids. In germline, CDR1 is SQVTM, CDR2 ANQGSEA. The V gene lost 5 bases and the J gene lost 7 bases, with 17 bases spanning the gap.

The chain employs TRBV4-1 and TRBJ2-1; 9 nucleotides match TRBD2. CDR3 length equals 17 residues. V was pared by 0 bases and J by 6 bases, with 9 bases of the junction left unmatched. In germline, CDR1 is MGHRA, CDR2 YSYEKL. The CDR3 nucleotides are TGCGCCAGCAGCCAAGATAGAGGCGGGAGGGCTGGCAATGAGCAGTTCTTC. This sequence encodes CASSQDRGGRAGNEQFF.

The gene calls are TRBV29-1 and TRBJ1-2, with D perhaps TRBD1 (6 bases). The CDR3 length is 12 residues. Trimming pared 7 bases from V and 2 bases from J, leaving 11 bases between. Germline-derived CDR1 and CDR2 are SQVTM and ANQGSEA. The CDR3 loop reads CSGGGSNYGYTF. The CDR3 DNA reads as TGCAGCGGCGGGGGCTCGAACTATGGCTACACCTTC.

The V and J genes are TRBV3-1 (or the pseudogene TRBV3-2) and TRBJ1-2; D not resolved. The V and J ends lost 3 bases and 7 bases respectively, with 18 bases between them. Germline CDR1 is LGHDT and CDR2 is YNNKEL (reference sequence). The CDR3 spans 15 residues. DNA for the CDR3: TGTGCCAGCAGCCATCGGGATTTGCAACGTGGTGGCTACACCTTC. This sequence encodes CASSHRDLQRGGYTF.

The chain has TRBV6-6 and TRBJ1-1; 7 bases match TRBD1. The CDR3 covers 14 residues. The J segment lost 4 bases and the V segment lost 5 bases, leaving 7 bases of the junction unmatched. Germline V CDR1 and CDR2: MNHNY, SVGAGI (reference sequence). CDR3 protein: CASSRQGWSTEAFF. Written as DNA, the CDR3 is TGTGCCAGCAGTAGACAGGGTTGGAGCACTGAAGCTTTCTTT.

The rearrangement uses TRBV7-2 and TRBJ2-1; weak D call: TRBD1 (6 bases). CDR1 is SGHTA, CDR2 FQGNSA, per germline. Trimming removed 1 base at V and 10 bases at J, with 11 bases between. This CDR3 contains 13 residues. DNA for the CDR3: TGTGCCAGCAGCTTAGATCAGGGGAGAGAGCAGTTCTTC. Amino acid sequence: CASSLDQGREQFF.

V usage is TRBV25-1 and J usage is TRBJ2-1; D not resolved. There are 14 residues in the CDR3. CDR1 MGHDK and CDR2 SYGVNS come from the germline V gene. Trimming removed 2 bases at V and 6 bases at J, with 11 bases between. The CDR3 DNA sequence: TGTGCCAGCAGTGAAACCATGTTCGGCAATGAGCAGTTCTTC. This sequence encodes CASSETMFGNEQFF.

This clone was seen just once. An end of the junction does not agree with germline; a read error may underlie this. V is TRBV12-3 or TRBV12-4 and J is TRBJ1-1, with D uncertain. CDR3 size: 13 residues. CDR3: CASSPPITAEAFF. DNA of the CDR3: TGTGCCAGCAGTCCCCCAATTACGGCTGAGGCTTTCTTT.

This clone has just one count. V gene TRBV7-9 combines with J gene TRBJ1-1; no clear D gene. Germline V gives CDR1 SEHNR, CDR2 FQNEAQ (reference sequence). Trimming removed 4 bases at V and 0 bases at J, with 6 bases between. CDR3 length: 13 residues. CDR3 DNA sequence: TGTGCCAGCAGCTCCACAGTGAACACTGAAGCTTTCTTT. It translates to CASSSTVNTEAFF.

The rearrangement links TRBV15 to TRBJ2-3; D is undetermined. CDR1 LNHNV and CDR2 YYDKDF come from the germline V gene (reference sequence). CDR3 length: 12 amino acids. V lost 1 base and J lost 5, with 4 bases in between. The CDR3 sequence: CATSRVGDTQYF. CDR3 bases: TGTGCCACCAGCAGAGTAGGAGATACGCAGTATTTT.

The CDR3 nucleotides are TGTGCCATCAGTGAGTCGGGAGGACAACCCGCAGGGACCCAGTACTTC. Protein product: CAISESGGQPAGTQYF. The chain combines TRBV10-3 with TRBJ2-5; maybe TRBD2 (6 bases). CDR1 is ENHRY, CDR2 SYGVKD, per germline. Trimming pared 0 bases from V and 7 bases from J, leaving 18 bases between. This CDR3 has 16 amino acids.

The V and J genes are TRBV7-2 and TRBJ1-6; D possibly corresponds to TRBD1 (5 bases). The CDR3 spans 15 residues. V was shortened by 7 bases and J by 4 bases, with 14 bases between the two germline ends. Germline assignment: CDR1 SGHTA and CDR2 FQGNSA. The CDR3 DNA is TGTGCCAGCAACGATGCCGGACAATATAATTCACCCCTCCACTTT. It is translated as CASNDAGQYNSPLHF. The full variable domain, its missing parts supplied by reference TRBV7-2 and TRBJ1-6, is GAGVSQSPSNKVTEKGKDVELRCDPISGHTALYWYRQSLGQGLEFLIYFQGNSAPDKSGLPSDRFSAERTGGSVSTLTIQRTQQEDSAVYLCASNDAGQYNSPLHFGNGTRLTVT.

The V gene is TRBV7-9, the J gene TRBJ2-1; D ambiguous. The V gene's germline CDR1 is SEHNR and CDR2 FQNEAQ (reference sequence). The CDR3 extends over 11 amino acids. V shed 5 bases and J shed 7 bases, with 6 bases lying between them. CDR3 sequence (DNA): TGTGCCAGCAGCGGGTTGAATGAGCAGTTCTTC. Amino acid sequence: CASSGLNEQFF.

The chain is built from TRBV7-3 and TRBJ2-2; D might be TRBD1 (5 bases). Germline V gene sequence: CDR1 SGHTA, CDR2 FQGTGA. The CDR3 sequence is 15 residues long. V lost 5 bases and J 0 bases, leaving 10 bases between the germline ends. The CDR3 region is CASSRQPANTGELFF. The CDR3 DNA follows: TGTGCCAGCAGCAGACAGCCCGCGAACACCGGGGAGCTGTTTTTT. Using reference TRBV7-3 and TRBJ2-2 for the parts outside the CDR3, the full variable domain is GAGVSQTPSNKVTEKGKYVELRCDPISGHTALYWYRQSLGQGPEFLIYFQGTGAADDSGLPNDRFFAVRPEGSVSTLKIQRTERGDSAVYLCASSRQPANTGELFFGEGSRLTVL.

CDR3 DNA sequence: TGCAGCGTTGAATCCCAGGGAAGAGAGACCCAGTACTTC. As protein: CSVESQGRETQYF. V gene TRBV29-1 combines with J gene TRBJ2-5, with a possible D match to TRBD1 (5 bases). V shed 2 bases and J shed 4 bases, with 11 bases lying between them. The CDR3 has 13 residues. Germline CDR1 is SQVTM and CDR2 is ANQGSEA.

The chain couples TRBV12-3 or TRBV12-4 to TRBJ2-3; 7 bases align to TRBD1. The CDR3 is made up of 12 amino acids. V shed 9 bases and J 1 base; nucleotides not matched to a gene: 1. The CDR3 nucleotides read TGTGCCAGTGGACAGGGCACAGATACGCAGTATTTT. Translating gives CASGQGTDTQYF.

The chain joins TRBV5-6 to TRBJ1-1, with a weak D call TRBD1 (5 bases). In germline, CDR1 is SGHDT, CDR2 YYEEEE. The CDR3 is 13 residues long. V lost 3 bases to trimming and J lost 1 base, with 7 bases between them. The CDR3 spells CASSSRENTEAFF. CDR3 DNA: TGTGCCAGCAGCTCCAGGGAGAACACTGAAGCTTTCTTT.

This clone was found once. DNA of the CDR3: TGTGCCAGCAGCCGAGACAGGGGACAGGGCTACACCTTC. Protein sequence: CASSRDRGQGYTF. The chain employs TRBV6-5 and TRBJ1-2, with 8 bases aligning to TRBD1. CDR3 length: 13 amino acids. V trimming: 6 bases; J trimming: 8 bases; junction bases outside the gene matches: 8. The V gene's germline CDR1 is MNHEY and CDR2 SVGAGI.

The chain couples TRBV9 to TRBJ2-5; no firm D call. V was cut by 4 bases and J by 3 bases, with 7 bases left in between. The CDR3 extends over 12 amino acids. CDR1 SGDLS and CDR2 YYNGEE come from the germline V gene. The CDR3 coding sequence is TGTGCCAGCAGCCCCAATGAAGAGACCCAGTACTTC. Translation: CASSPNEETQYF.

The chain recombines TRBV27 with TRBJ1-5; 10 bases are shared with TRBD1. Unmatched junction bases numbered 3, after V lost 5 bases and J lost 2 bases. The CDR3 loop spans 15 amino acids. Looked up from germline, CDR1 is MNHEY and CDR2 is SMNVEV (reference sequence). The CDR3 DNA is TGTGCCAGCAGTCCAGGGACAGGGGGCAATCAGCCCCAGCATTTT. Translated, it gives CASSPGTGGNQPQHF.

CDR3 protein: CASSTRINSGANVLTF. The CDR3 DNA reads TGTGCCAGTAGTACCCGGATAAACTCTGGGGCCAACGTCCTGACTTTC. The chain links TRBV19 to TRBJ2-6; D uncertain. The CDR3 consists of 16 residues. V lost 4 bases and J 0 bases, leaving 10 bases between the germline ends. Germline lookup yields CDR1 LNHDA and CDR2 SQIVND (reference sequence).

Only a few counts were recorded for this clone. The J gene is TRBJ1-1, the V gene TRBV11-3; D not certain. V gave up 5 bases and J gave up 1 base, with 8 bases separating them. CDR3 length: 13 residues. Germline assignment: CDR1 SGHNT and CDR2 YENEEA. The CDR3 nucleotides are TGTGCCAGCAGCGTGACCAGGAACACTGAAGCTTTCTTT. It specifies CASSVTRNTEAFF.

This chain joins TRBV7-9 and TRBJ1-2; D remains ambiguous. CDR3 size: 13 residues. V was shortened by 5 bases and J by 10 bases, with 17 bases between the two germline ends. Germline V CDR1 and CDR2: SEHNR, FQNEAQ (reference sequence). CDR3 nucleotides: TGTGCCAGCAGCACCGCAGAGGGCAGAGACTACACCTTC. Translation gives CASSTAEGRDYTF.

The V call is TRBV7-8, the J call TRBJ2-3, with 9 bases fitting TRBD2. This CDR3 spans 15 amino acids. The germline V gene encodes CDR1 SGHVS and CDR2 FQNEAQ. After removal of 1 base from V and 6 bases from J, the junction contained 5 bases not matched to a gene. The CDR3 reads CASSLVVAGADTQYF. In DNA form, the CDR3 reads TGTGCCAGCAGCTTAGTGGTAGCGGGAGCCGATACGCAGTATTTT.

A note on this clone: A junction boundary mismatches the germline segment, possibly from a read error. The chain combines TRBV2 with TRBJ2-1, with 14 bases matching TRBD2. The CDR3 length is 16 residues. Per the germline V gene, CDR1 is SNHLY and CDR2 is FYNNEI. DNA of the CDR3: TGTGCCAGCAGGGCGGTTTCGACTAGCGGGAGGGGAGCGGGGGTCTTC. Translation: CASRAVSTSGRGAGVF.

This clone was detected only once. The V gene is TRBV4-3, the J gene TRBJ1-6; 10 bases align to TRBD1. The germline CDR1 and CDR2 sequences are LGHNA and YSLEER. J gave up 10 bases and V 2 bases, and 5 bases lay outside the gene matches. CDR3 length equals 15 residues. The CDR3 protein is CASSQPGTGESPLHF. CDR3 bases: TGCGCCAGCAGCCAACCCGGGACAGGGGAATCACCCCTCCACTTT.

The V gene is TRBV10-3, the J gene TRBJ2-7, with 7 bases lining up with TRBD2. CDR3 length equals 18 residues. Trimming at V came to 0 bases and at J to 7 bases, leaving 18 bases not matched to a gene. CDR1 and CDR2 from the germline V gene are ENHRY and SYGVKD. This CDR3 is CAISESADFRGRANEQYF. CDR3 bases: TGTGCCATCAGTGAGTCGGCAGACTTTCGGGGGAGGGCTAATGAGCAGTACTTC.

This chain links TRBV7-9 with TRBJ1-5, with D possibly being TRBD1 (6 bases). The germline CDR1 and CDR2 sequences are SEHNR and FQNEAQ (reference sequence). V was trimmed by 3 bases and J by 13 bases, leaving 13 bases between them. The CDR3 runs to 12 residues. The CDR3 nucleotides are TGTGCCAGCAGCTTGAGCGAGGGACAACAGCATTTT. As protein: CASSLSEGQQHF.